One sample yielded the 11 T cell receptor beta chains listed below, sequenced in a study of spatial heterogeneity in lung cancer. Noted time point: sample taken at primary tumor resection. Study-wide findings and caveats: It was found that expanded intratumoral alpha and beta TCR counts tracked tumor mutation counts.

MiXCR was run by TCRdb on the 5' RACE reads, yielding one entry per CDR3 protein. Of about 16,000 distinct CDR3 sequences detected, 4.5% to 7.5% appear once; the ten largest clones hold approximately 10%. These receptors are not linked to any known antigen. The sample in question was lung tumor tissue, obtained at surgery. The receptors were sampled from a female donor with early-stage non-small cell lung cancer.

This clonotype was observed many times. This beta chain represents an off-target read in a library built for alpha chains; its size is of limited meaning. This rearrangement joins TRBV19 to TRBJ2-2, with D possibly called TRBD1 or TRBD2 (5 bases each). CDR3 length equals 15 residues. CDR1 LNHDA and CDR2 SQIVND come from the germline V gene (reference sequence). The V end lost 3 bases, the J end lost 3 bases, and 11 bases lay between the germline ends. The CDR3 is CASSIGGHHTGELFF. DNA for the CDR3: TGTGCCAGTAGTATTGGGGGTCACCACACCGGGGAGCTGTTTTTT.

This clonotype is termed medium-sized. Because the library targeted alpha chains, this beta chain is an off-target read whose size means little. The genes are TRBV23-1 and TRBJ2-7; 7 bases map to TRBD1. TRBV23-1 is an open reading frame whose function is uncertain. This CDR3 comprises 16 residues. The J segment lost 3 bases and the V segment lost 1 base, leaving 9 bases of the junction unmatched. CDR3 sequence (DNA): TGCGCCAGCAGTCAATTCCGGGACAGAATAAACTACGAGCAGTACTTC. Its translation is CASSQFRDRINYEQYF.

This clonotype is categorized as large. In a library made to pick up alpha chains, this beta chain is a stray read with a size that means little. V gene TRBV7-3 combines with J gene TRBJ2-3; TRBD1 is a possible D gene (5 bases). The CDR3 is 14 residues long. V lost 5 bases, J lost 4 bases, and 13 bases lay in between. Germline V gives CDR1 SGHTA, CDR2 FQGTGA. CDR3 DNA: TGTGCCAGCAGCCCCAAGGGGTGGCCAGATACGCAGTATTTT. It codes for CASSPKGWPDTQYF.

The sample holds many counts of this clonotype. This beta chain is a stray read from a library made for alpha chains; its abundance is not meaningful. V and J are TRBV28 and TRBJ2-7; tentatively, D is TRBD1 (6 bases). Germline CDR1 MDHEN, CDR2 SYDVKM. V lost 5 bases and J lost 0, with 17 bases in between. There are 16 residues in the CDR3. CDR3 sequence (DNA): TGTGCCAGCAGTACAAAATACAGGGTATTCTCCTACGAGCAGTACTTC. It is translated as CASSTKYRVFSYEQYF.

This clonotype occurred many times. This beta chain was picked up by a library intended for alpha chains and is off target, so its count carries little meaning. The J gene is TRBJ2-1, the V gene TRBV5-1; no firm D call. The CDR3 has 14 amino acids. The V gene's germline CDR1 is SGHRS and CDR2 YFSETQ. The V end was cut by 2 bases, the J end by 4 bases, with 10 bases between. CDR3: CASSFGQRYNEQFF. In nucleotides, the CDR3 is TGCGCCAGCAGCTTCGGGCAGAGATACAATGAGCAGTTCTTC.

This clonotype has a count of ten or more. This beta chain represents an off-target read in a library built for alpha chains; its size is of limited meaning. The CDR3 DNA reads as TGTGCCAGCAGTTTGGCGCAGGGGGCTGGAAATCAGCCCCAGCATTTT. Protein product: CASSLAQGAGNQPQHF. The J gene is TRBJ1-5, the V gene TRBV28, with 8 bases lining up with TRBD1. The CDR3 runs to 16 residues. V was clipped by 3 bases and J by 4 bases; unmatched bases: 8. In germline, CDR1 is MDHEN, CDR2 SYDVKM.

This clonotype was seen only a few times. The library was built for alpha chains, so this beta chain is an off-target read and its size means little. This chain connects TRBV3-1 to TRBJ1-3; 11 bases fit TRBD1. Trimming removed 3 bases from V and 4 bases from J; junction bases left unmatched: 8. This CDR3 has 17 residues. CDR1 and CDR2 from the germline V gene are LGHDT and YNNKEL (reference sequence). The CDR3 region is CASSQRTGGASGNTIYF. The CDR3 DNA reads TGTGCCAGCAGCCAGCGGACAGGGGGCGCGTCCGGAAACACCATATATTTT.

This clonotype was observed at least ten times. Since it is a stray read in a library aimed at alpha chains, this beta chain has a size that is not meaningful. V usage is TRBV5-6 and J usage is TRBJ1-1, with D possibly being TRBD1 (6 bases). Per germline, CDR1 SGHDT and CDR2 YYEEEE. V was clipped by 2 bases and J by 1 base, with 9 bases between them. The CDR3 is 14 amino acids. The chain's CDR3 is CASSLGQRNTEAFF. CDR3 nucleotide sequence: TGTGCCAGCAGCTTAGGACAGAGGAACACTGAAGCTTTCTTT.

Details on this clonotype: Little can be read into the size of this beta chain, an off-target read in a library designed for alpha chains. The chain combines TRBV11-2 with TRBJ2-7, with TRBD2 matching over 9 bases. Per germline, CDR1 SGHAT and CDR2 FQNNGV. Losses at the gene ends were 5 bases for V and 10 bases for J; bases not matched to a gene: 6. The CDR3 contains 12 residues. The CDR3 protein is CASSMTGTSQYF. For the CDR3, the DNA is TGTGCCAGCAGCATGACCGGGACTAGCCAGTACTTC.

In its sample, this clonotype was seen many times. The size of this beta chain means little, since it is a stray read in a library made for alpha chains. The chain combines TRBV29-1 with TRBJ2-1, with TRBD1 identical over 9 bases. The germline gives CDR1 SQVTM, CDR2 ANQGSEA. After removal of 7 bases from V and 7 bases from J, the junction contained 5 bases not matched to a gene. The CDR3 totals 12 residues. The CDR3 DNA is TGCAGCGGGGACAGGGATTCAAATGAGCAGTTCTTC. Encoded protein: CSGDRDSNEQFF.

There are many counts of this clonotype. This beta chain was picked up by a library intended for alpha chains and is off target, so its count carries little meaning. The J gene is TRBJ2-3, the V gene TRBV11-3; either TRBD1 or TRBD2 may fit D (5 bases each). In germline, CDR1 is SGHNT, CDR2 YENEEA. The CDR3 totals 12 residues. Trimming left V 8 bases short and J 7 bases short, with 13 bases between. The CDR3 coding sequence is TGTGCCAGCGCACTTCGGGACCATACGCAGTATTTT. Amino acid sequence: CASALRDHTQYF.